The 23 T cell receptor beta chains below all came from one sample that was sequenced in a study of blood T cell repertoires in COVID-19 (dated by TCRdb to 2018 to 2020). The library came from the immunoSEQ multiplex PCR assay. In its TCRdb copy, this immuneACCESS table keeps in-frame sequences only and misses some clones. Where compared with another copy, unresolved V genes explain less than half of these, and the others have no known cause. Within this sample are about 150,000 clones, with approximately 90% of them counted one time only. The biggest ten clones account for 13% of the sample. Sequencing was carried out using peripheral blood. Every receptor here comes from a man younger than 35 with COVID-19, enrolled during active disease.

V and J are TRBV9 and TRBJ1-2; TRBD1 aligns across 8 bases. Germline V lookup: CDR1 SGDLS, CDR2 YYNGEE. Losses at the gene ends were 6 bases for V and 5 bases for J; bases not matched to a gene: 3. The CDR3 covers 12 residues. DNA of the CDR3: TGTGCCAGCAACAACAGGGGGTATGGCTACACCTTC. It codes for CASNNRGYGYTF. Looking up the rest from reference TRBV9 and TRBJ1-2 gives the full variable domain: DSGVTQTPKHLITATGQRVTLRCSPRSGDLSVYWYQQSLDQGLQFLIQYYNGEERAKGNILERFSAQQFPDLHSELNLSSLELGDSALYFCASNNRGYGYTFGSGTRLTVV.

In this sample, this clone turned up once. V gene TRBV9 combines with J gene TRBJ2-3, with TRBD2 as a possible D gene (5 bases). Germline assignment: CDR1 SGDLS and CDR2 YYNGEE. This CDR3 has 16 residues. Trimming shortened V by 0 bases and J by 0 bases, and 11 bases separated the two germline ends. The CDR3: CASSVEPGYSTDTQYF. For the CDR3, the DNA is TGTGCCAGCAGCGTAGAGCCGGGATATAGCACAGATACGCAGTATTTT.

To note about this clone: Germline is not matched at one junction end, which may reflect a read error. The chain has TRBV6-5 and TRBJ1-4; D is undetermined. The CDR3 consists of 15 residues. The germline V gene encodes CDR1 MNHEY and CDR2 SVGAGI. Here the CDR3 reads CASSYSGGDNEKLLF. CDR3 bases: TGTGCCAGCAGTTACAGTGGAGGTGATAATGAAAAACTGCTTTTT.

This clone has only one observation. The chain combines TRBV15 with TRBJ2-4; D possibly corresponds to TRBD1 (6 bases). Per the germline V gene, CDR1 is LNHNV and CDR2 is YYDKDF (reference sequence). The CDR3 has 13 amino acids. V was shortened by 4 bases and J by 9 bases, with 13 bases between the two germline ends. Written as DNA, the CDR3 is TGTGCCACCAGCACCGGGACAAGTCCCATTCAGTACTTC. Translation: CATSTGTSPIQYF.

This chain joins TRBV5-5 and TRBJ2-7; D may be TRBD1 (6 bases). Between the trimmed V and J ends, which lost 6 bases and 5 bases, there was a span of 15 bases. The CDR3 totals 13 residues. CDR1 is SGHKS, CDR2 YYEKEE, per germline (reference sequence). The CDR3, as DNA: TGTGCCAGCACCCCTCAGGGGCGCAACGAGCAGTACTTC. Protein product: CASTPQGRNEQYF.

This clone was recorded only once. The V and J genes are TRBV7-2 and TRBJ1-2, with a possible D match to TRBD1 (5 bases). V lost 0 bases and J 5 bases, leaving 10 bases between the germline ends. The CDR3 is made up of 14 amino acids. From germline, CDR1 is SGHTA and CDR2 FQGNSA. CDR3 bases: TGTGCCAGCAGCTTAGCGCCCGGGGGGTATGGCTACACCTTC. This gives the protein CASSLAPGGYGYTF. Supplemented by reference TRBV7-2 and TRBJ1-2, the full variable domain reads GAGVSQSPSNKVTEKGKDVELRCDPISGHTALYWYRQSLGQGLEFLIYFQGNSAPDKSGLPSDRFSAERTGGSVSTLTIQRTQQEDSAVYLCASSLAPGGYGYTFGSGTRLTVV.

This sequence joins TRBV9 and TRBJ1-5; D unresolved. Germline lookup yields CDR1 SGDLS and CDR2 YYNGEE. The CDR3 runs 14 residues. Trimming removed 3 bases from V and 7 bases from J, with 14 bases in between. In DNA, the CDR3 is TGTGCCAGCAGCGCGGGAATGGGGATGCAGCCCCAGCATTTT. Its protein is CASSAGMGMQPQHF. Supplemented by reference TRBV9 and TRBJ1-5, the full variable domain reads DSGVTQTPKHLITATGQRVTLRCSPRSGDLSVYWYQQSLDQGLQFLIQYYNGEERAKGNILERFSAQQFPDLHSELNLSSLELGDSALYFCASSAGMGMQPQHFGDGTRLSIL.

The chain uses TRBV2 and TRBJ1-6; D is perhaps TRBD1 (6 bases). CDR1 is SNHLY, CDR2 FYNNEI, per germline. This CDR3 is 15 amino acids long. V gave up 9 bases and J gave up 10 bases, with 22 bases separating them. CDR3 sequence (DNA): TGTGCCAGAAGTCGGGGCGCAGGGGACCAATCACCCCTCCACTTT. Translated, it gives CARSRGAGDQSPLHF.

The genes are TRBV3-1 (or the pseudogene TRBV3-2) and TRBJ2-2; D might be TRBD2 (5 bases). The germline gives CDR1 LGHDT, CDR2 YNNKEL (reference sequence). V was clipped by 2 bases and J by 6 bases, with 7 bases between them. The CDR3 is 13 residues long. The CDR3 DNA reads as TGTGCCAGCAGCCAAAGGACTCCCGGGGAGCTGTTTTTT. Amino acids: CASSQRTPGELFF.

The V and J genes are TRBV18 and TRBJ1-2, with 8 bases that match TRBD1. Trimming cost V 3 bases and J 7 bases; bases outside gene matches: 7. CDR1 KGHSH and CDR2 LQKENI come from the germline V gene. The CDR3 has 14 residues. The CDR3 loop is CASSPGTGVVGYTF. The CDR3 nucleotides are TGTGCCAGCTCACCCGGGACAGGCGTGGTTGGCTACACCTTC.

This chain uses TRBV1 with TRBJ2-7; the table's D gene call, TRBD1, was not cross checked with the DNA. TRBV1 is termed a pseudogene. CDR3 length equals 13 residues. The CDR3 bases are TGCACCAGCAGCCAAGAAGGGGACTACGAGCAGTACTTC. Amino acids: CTSSQEGDYEQYF.

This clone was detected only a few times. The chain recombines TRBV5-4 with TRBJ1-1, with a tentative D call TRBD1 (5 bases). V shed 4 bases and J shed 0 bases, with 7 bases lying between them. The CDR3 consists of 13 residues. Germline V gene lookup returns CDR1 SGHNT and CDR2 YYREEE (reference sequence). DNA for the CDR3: TGTGCCAGCAGCGTGACAGTGAACACTGAAGCTTTCTTT. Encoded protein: CASSVTVNTEAFF.

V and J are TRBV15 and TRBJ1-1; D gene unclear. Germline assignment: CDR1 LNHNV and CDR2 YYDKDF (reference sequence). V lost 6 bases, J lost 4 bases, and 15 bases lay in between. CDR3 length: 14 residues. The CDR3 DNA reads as TGTGCCACCAGGGTGCCCTCGGTAAGCACTGAAGCTTTCTTT. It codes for CATRVPSVSTEAFF.

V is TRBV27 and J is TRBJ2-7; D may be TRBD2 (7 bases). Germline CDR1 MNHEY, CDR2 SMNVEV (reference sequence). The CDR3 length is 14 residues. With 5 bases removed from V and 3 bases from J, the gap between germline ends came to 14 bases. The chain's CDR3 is CASSGEGQNYEQYF. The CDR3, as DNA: TGTGCCAGCAGTGGGGAGGGACAAAACTACGAGCAGTACTTC.

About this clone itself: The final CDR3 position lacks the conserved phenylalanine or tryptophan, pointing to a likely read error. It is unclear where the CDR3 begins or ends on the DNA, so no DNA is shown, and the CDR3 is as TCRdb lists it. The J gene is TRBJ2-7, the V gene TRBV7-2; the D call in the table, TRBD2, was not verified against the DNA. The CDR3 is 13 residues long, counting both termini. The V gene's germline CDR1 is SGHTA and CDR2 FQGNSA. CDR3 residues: CASRRGLAGGPWI.

CDR3 sequence: CASSAGTGSYNEQFF. The CDR3 DNA follows: TGTGCCAGCAGCGCCGGGACAGGGTCCTACAATGAGCAGTTCTTC. The chain links TRBV3-1 (or the pseudogene TRBV3-2) to TRBJ2-1, with 9 bases matching TRBD1. The length of the CDR3 is 15 residues. Germline trimming cut 5 bases from V and 1 base from J; bases unmatched to any gene: 3. From germline, CDR1 is LGHDT and CDR2 YNNKEL (reference sequence).

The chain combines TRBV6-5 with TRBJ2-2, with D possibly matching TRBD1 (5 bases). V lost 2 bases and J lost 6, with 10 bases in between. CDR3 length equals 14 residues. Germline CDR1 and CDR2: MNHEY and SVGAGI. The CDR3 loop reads CASSYDRRAGELFF. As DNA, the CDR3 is TGTGCCAGCAGTTACGACAGACGGGCCGGGGAGCTGTTTTTT.

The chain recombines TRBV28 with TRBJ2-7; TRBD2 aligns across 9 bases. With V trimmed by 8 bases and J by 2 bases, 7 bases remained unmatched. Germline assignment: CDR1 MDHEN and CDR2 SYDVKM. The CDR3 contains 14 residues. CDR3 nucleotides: TGTGCCAGCGCCACTAGCGGGCATGCCTACGAGCAGTACTTC. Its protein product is CASATSGHAYEQYF.

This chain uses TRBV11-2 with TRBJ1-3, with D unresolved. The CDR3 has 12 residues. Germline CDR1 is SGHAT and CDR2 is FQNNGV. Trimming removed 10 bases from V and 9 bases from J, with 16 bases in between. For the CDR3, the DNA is TGTGCCATAATGGGAAACGAGGGCACCATATATTTT. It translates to CAIMGNEGTIYF.

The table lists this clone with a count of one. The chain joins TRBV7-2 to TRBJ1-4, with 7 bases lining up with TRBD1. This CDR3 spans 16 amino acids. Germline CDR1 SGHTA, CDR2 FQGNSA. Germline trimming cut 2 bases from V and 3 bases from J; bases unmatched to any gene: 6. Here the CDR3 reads CASSLTPTGANEKLFF. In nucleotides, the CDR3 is TGTGCCAGCAGCTTAACCCCAACAGGGGCTAATGAAAAACTGTTTTTT. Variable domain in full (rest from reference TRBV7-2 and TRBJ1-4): GAGVSQSPSNKVTEKGKDVELRCDPISGHTALYWYRQSLGQGLEFLIYFQGNSAPDKSGLPSDRFSAERTGGSVSTLTIQRTQQEDSAVYLCASSLTPTGANEKLFFGSGTQLSVL.

The CDR3 sequence is CASRPHRVDTQYF. CDR3 nucleotide sequence: TGTGCCAGCAGGCCCCACAGGGTGGATACGCAGTATTTT. This rearrangement joins TRBV28 to TRBJ2-3, with D possibly TRBD1 on 6 matching bases. CDR3 size: 13 residues. Germline V gene lookup returns CDR1 MDHEN and CDR2 SYDVKM. Trimming left V 6 bases short and J 6 bases short, with 13 bases between. The full variable domain, rest sourced from reference TRBV28 and TRBJ2-3, is DVKVTQSSRYLVKRTGEKVFLECVQDMDHENMFWYRQDPGLGLRLIYFSYDVKMKEKGDIPEGYSVSREKKERFSLILESASTNQTSMYLCASRPHRVDTQYFGPGTRLTVL.

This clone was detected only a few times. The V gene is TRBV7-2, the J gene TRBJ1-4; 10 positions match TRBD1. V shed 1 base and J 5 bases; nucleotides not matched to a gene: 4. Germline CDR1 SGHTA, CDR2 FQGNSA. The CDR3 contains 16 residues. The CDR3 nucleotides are TGTGCCAGCAGCTTAGATACGGGACAGGGGAATGAAAAACTGTTTTTT. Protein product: CASSLDTGQGNEKLFF. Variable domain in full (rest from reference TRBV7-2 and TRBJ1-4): GAGVSQSPSNKVTEKGKDVELRCDPISGHTALYWYRQSLGQGLEFLIYFQGNSAPDKSGLPSDRFSAERTGGSVSTLTIQRTQQEDSAVYLCASSLDTGQGNEKLFFGSGTQLSVL.

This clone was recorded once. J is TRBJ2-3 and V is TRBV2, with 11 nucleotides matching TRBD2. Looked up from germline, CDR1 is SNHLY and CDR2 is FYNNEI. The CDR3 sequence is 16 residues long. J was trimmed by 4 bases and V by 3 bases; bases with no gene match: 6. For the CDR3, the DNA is TGTGCCAGCAGTGAGTTCCTAGCGGGAGGTCCAGATACGCAGTATTTT. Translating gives CASSEFLAGGPDTQYF.